This TCR beta chain was recovered during a study of regulatory T cells in long-lasting Graves disease. Across the study: The definition of persistent Graves' disease was over 5 years of antithyroid drugs with positive TSH receptor antibodies.

Arm-PCR of CDR3 regions with iRepertoire HTBI primers generated TCR beta libraries. TCRdb re-analysed the multiplex PCR reads in MiXCR, keeping a single row per CDR3 protein. In the table there are 500,000 to 800,000 distinct CDR3 sequences, approximately 31% of which are singletons. The CDR3 spans 17 residues. The germline V gene encodes CDR1 MNHEY and CDR2 SVGEGT. V was pared by 8 bases and J by 4 bases, with 26 bases between. As to time point: persistent/refractory GD, antithyroid drugs over 5 years with positive TRAb. RNA from PBMCs was the source of the TCR library. Doctors identified Graves' disease using the American Thyroid Association guidelines. As to this clonotype: The antigen remains unidentified.

Study observations and caveats: Possibly, accuracy suffered from the small sample size. The analysis examined peripheral blood only and excluded thyroid tissue.

The TCR sequence derives from a female donor with Graves disease. The gene calls are TRBV6-2 or TRBV6-3 and TRBJ1-1, with D perhaps TRBD1 (6 bases). The sequences come from peripheral blood mononuclear cells (PBMCs), collected when the disease was refractory, from a patient treated with antithyroid drugs. The CDR3 coding sequence is TGTGCCAGCTTATTCTTCGGGGGGGCGCAATTTAGCACTGAAGCTTTCTTT. Amino acid sequence: CASLFFGGAQFSTEAFF.